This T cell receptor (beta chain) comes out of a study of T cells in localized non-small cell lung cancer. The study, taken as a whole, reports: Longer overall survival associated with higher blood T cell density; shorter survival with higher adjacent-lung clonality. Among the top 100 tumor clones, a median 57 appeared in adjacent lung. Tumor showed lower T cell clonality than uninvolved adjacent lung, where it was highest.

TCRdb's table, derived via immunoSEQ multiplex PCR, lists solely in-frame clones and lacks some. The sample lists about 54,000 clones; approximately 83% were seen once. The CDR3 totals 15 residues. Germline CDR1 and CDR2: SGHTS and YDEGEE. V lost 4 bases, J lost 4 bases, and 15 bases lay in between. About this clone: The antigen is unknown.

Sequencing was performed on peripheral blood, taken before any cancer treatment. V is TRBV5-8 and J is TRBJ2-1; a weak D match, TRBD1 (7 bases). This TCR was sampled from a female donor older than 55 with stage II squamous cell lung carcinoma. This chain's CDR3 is CASSPQGGAYNEQFF. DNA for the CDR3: TGTGCCAGCAGCCCGCAGGGGGGCGCGTACAATGAGCAGTTCTTC.